A selection of T cell receptor beta chains follows, all from one sample in a study of response to subunit inactivated influenza vaccine. Each CDR3 protein gets one entry after TCRdb re-called the RT-PCR reads with MiXCR. The sample has approximately 160,000 distinct CDR3 sequences; around 10% are singletons. The sequencing here drew on CD8+ T cells sorted from PBMCs, taken less than 30 months after vaccination. These receptors all stem from a man aged 50-75 years who received an inactivated influenza vaccine. CDR3s include the opening cysteine and the closing phenylalanine or tryptophan. The D gene is left open where the match is weak. Part of the rows lack a size; the others show once, few, many or a class for expanded clones.

j_call: TRBJ2-2; clone_size: many; d_call: .; v_call: TRBV4-3; cdr3_aa: CASSRGLNTGELFF
j_call: TRBJ2-7; clone_size: .; d_call: TRBD1; v_call: TRBV6-5; cdr3_aa: CASSYPGQGGPYEQYF
j_call: TRBJ2-7; clone_size: few; d_call: TRBD1; v_call: TRBV12-3/TRBV12-4; cdr3_aa: CASSAGTGLSHYEQYF
j_call: TRBJ2-2; clone_size: .; d_call: TRBD1; v_call: TRBV6-2/TRBV6-3; cdr3_aa: CASSLWQGAAGELFF
j_call: TRBJ2-2; clone_size: few; d_call: .; v_call: TRBV11-2; cdr3_aa: CASSLGGYAGELFF
j_call: TRBJ2-1; clone_size: few; d_call: TRBD2; v_call: TRBV6-5; cdr3_aa: CASSYTSGSEQFF
j_call: TRBJ1-2; clone_size: many; d_call: .; v_call: TRBV25-1; cdr3_aa: CASSGDGYTF
j_call: TRBJ2-3; clone_size: .; d_call: .; v_call: TRBV5-1; cdr3_aa: CASEEGLSTDTQYF
j_call: TRBJ2-4; clone_size: .; d_call: .; v_call: TRBV13; cdr3_aa: CASSATHDQNIQYF
j_call: TRBJ2-7; clone_size: .; d_call: .; v_call: TRBV4-1; cdr3_aa: CASSQENPYEQYF
j_call: TRBJ2-5; clone_size: many; d_call: .; v_call: TRBV6-5; cdr3_aa: CATTGREETQYF
j_call: TRBJ1-2; clone_size: few; d_call: .; v_call: TRBV29-1; cdr3_aa: CSGPKLNYGYTF
j_call: TRBJ2-1; clone_size: .; d_call: .; v_call: TRBV11-2; cdr3_aa: CASSLVNGYNEQFF
j_call: TRBJ1-1; clone_size: many; d_call: .; v_call: TRBV7-8; cdr3_aa: CASSLARQYEAFF
j_call: TRBJ2-7; clone_size: few; d_call: TRBD2; v_call: TRBV7-9; cdr3_aa: CASSLLGSGRDEQYF
j_call: TRBJ1-5; clone_size: .; d_call: .; v_call: TRBV6-5; cdr3_aa: CASSYSSVDQPQHF
j_call: TRBJ1-5; clone_size: many; d_call: .; v_call: TRBV6-2/TRBV6-3; cdr3_aa: CASTADRDFNQPQHF
j_call: TRBJ2-1; clone_size: few; d_call: .; v_call: TRBV24-1; cdr3_aa: CATSEQGIEQFF
j_call: TRBJ2-7; clone_size: .; d_call: .; v_call: TRBV10-2; cdr3_aa: CASERGLGEQYF
j_call: TRBJ2-2; clone_size: few; d_call: .; v_call: TRBV6-1; cdr3_aa: CASGQRLVEVSGELFF
j_call: TRBJ1-2; clone_size: .; d_call: .; v_call: TRBV12-3/TRBV12-4; cdr3_aa: CASSPTGLYGYTF
j_call: TRBJ2-7; clone_size: few; d_call: TRBD2; v_call: TRBV9; cdr3_aa: CASSRSGSDIYEQYF
j_call: TRBJ1-3; clone_size: many; d_call: .; v_call: TRBV7-4; cdr3_aa: CASRKKNGLVAVSSGNTIYF
j_call: TRBJ2-7; clone_size: few; d_call: .; v_call: TRBV27; cdr3_aa: CASSFQTSYEQYF
j_call: TRBJ1-6; clone_size: .; d_call: .; v_call: TRBV2; cdr3_aa: CASRQISSYNSPLHF
j_call: TRBJ2-7; clone_size: few; d_call: TRBD2; v_call: TRBV20-1; cdr3_aa: CSARISGGSSYEQYF
j_call: TRBJ2-1; clone_size: few; d_call: .; v_call: TRBV7-9; cdr3_aa: CASRPVGGVYNEQFF
j_call: TRBJ1-1; clone_size: few; d_call: .; v_call: TRBV5-1; cdr3_aa: CASSLVTDMNTEAFF
j_call: TRBJ2-1; clone_size: .; d_call: .; v_call: TRBV7-9; cdr3_aa: CASSLDYSEQFF
j_call: TRBJ2-2; clone_size: .; d_call: .; v_call: TRBV9; cdr3_aa: CASSAPNTGELFF
j_call: TRBJ2-3; clone_size: few; d_call: .; v_call: TRBV7-8; cdr3_aa: CASSYDSWNTQYF
j_call: TRBJ2-1; clone_size: few; d_call: TRBD2; v_call: TRBV4-2; cdr3_aa: CASSPQPGLAAYNEQFF
j_call: TRBJ2-5; clone_size: .; d_call: TRBD1; v_call: TRBV7-8; cdr3_aa: CASSKWDRSTIETQYF
j_call: TRBJ2-7; clone_size: few; d_call: TRBD1; v_call: TRBV27; cdr3_aa: CASSQGTGGDEQYF
j_call: TRBJ1-4; clone_size: few; d_call: .; v_call: TRBV20-1; cdr3_aa: CSARVELGLINEKLFF
j_call: TRBJ1-1; clone_size: .; d_call: .; v_call: TRBV6-5; cdr3_aa: CASSYSTGPTEAFF
j_call: TRBJ1-6; clone_size: few; d_call: .; v_call: TRBV12-3/TRBV12-4; cdr3_aa: CASSSRDGQNSPLHF
j_call: TRBJ1-1; clone_size: few; d_call: TRBD1; v_call: TRBV4-3; cdr3_aa: CASSQVDRGGTEAFF
j_call: TRBJ2-1; clone_size: many; d_call: TRBD2; v_call: TRBV19; cdr3_aa: CASSGKRGAHNEQFF
j_call: TRBJ2-2; clone_size: .; d_call: .; v_call: TRBV29-1; cdr3_aa: CSVERTELNTGELFF
j_call: TRBJ2-3; clone_size: many; d_call: .; v_call: TRBV7-9; cdr3_aa: CASSLAVDPTDTQYF
j_call: TRBJ2-7; clone_size: .; d_call: .; v_call: TRBV28; cdr3_aa: CASSLIGQKSYEQYF
j_call: TRBJ1-2; clone_size: few; d_call: .; v_call: TRBV29-1; cdr3_aa: CSVDRQVQYGYTF
j_call: TRBJ2-1; clone_size: .; d_call: TRBD2; v_call: TRBV30; cdr3_aa: CAWRVSGGATNEQFF
j_call: TRBJ2-1; clone_size: many; d_call: .; v_call: TRBV5-1; cdr3_aa: CASSFRIWGGEQFF
j_call: TRBJ1-2; clone_size: few; d_call: .; v_call: TRBV7-9; cdr3_aa: CASSLLSFYGYTF
j_call: TRBJ1-5; clone_size: many; d_call: TRBD1; v_call: TRBV30; cdr3_aa: CAWSIAGTGFLSNQPQHF
j_call: TRBJ1-1; clone_size: few; d_call: .; v_call: TRBV20-1; cdr3_aa: CSATPDSYTEAFF
j_call: TRBJ2-3; clone_size: many; d_call: .; v_call: TRBV27; cdr3_aa: CASSLYGPSTDTQYF
j_call: TRBJ2-1; clone_size: few; d_call: .; v_call: TRBV11-2; cdr3_aa: CASSLGGGLPEQFF